The TCR beta chain under discussion was sequenced for a study of blood T cell repertoires in COVID-19. Looking at the study overall: Sites across the United States, Italy and Spain contributed samples from acute and convalescent COVID-19.

This clone has more than one count but fewer than ten. Those enrolled, adults aged roughly 18 to 90 years, came from about two dozen US areas. Clones were read by immunoSEQ multiplex PCR, and TCRdb kept only the in-frame ones, dropping some. The repertoire includes around 250,000 clones, 82% of them detected once, and 15% sits in the top ten. The V gene end was trimmed by 6 bases and the J gene end by 2 bases; junction bases not matched to a gene: 7. This CDR3 region has 16 residues. Germline CDR1 is MGHDK and CDR2 is SYGVNS. The genes are TRBV25-1 and TRBJ2-3, with 11 bases that match TRBD2. The receptor's source is a man aged 40-49 years who had recovered from COVID-19. The specimen was PBMCs or T cells enriched from blood (not recorded which). The CDR3 protein is CASSPLAGDSTDTQYF. CDR3 bases: TGTGCCAGCAGCCCACTAGCGGGGGATTCCACAGATACGCAGTATTTT.